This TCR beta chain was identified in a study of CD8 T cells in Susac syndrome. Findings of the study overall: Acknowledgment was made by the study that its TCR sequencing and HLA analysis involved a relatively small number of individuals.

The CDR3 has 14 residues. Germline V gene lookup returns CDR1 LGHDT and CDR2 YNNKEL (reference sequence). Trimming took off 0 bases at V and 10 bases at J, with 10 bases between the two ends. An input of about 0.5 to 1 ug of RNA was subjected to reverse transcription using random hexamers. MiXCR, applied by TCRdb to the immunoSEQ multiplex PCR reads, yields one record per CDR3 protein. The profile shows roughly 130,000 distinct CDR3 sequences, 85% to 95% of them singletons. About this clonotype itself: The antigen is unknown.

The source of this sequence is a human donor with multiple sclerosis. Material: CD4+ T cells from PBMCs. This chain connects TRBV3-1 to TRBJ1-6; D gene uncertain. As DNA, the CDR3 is TGTGCCAGCAGCCAAGATTTGCCGGAATCACCCCTCCACTTT. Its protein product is CASSQDLPESPLHF.